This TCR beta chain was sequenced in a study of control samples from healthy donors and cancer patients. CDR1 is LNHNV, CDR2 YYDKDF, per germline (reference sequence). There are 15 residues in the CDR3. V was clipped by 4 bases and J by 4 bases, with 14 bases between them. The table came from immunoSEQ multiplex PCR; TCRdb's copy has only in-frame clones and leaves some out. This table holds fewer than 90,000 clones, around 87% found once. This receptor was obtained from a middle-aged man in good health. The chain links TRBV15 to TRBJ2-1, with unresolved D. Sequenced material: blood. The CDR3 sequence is CATSKRVFEYNEQFF. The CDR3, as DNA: TGTGCCACCAGCAAAAGGGTTTTTGAGTACAATGAGCAGTTCTTC.